The 20 T cell receptor beta chains below were found in one sample sequenced in a study of blood T cells in healthy people across ages (dated by TCRdb to 2015 to 2017). The library was obtained by 5' RACE. The sequencer listed for this sample is Illumina HiSeq 2500. A second PCR of roughly 6 to 11 cycles was performed with a sample-barcoded 5' primer and a J-beta primer mix. The raw public data were reprocessed by TCRdb itself: fastp quality trimming at Q25, MiXCR clonotype calling, in-frame beta chains only. Identical CDR3 protein sequences are pooled into one entry, listed with their most common genes and DNA. The sample yields hundreds of thousands of distinct CDR3 sequences; 58% were counted once. Roughly 34% of the sample goes to the ten largest clones. Specimen: blood. Receptors originate from a man in his fifties or sixties in good health.

The chain couples TRBV10-2 to TRBJ2-3, with 9 bases that match TRBD2. V dropped 4 bases and J dropped 3; count of bases not matched to a gene: 5. CDR3 length: 15 amino acids. Germline CDR1 WSHSY, CDR2 SAAADI. CDR3 loop: CASSGAGGRTDTQYF. The CDR3 nucleotides read TGCGCCAGCAGTGGAGCGGGGGGCCGGACAGATACGCAGTATTTT.

This chain uses TRBV5-1 with TRBJ2-7, with 11 nucleotides matching TRBD2. With 1 base clipped from V and 1 base from J, the junction kept 1 base outside the gene matches. This CDR3 contains 15 residues. Germline values: CDR1 SGHRS, CDR2 YFSETQ. The CDR3 nucleotides are TGCGCCAGCAGCTTGCCTAGCGGGAGGTCCTACGAGCAGTACTTC. This translates into CASSLPSGRSYEQYF.

The genes are TRBV12-3 or TRBV12-4 and TRBJ2-1, with 10 bases that match TRBD1. The CDR3 length is 16 residues. Trimming removed 6 bases from V and 13 bases from J; junction bases left unmatched: 18. As DNA, the CDR3 is TGTGCCAGCAGCCGCCTCGGGACAGGGGTACGAGAGACCCAGTTCTTC. It translates to CASSRLGTGVRETQFF.

Only a few counts were recorded for this clonotype. The V and J genes are TRBV11-2 and TRBJ2-5; D is undetermined. The CDR3 covers 14 residues. Germline V gene data show CDR1 as SGHAT and CDR2 as FQNNGV. V was pared by 5 bases and J by 2 bases, with 12 bases between. CDR3 in amino acids: CASSRTTVQETQYF. CDR3 nucleotides: TGTGCCAGCAGCCGGACGACGGTACAAGAGACCCAGTACTTC.

V gene TRBV6-4 combines with J gene TRBJ2-3, with D unresolved. Germline values: CDR1 MRHNA, CDR2 SNTAGT. Deletions cut 2 bases from V and 3 bases from J, with 6 bases between. This CDR3 has 13 residues. CDR3 DNA sequence: TGTGCCAGCAGTGACACCCAAACAGATACGCAGTATTTT. It is translated as CASSDTQTDTQYF.

This clonotype was seen only a few times. The gene calls are TRBV7-2 and TRBJ2-5; a weak D match, TRBD2 (6 bases). In germline, CDR1 is SGHTA, CDR2 FQGNSA. V shed 5 bases and J shed 5 bases, with 12 bases lying between them. The CDR3 extends over 13 amino acids. CDR3 sequence: CASSPTRVETQYF. For the CDR3, the DNA is TGTGCCAGCAGCCCGACTAGGGTGGAGACCCAGTACTTC.

This chain uses TRBV18 with TRBJ2-7; TRBD2 aligns across 7 bases. Germline loops: CDR1 KGHSH, CDR2 LQKENI. The CDR3 consists of 11 residues. The ends lost 6 bases at V and 9 bases at J; junction bases unmatched: 5. The CDR3 reads CASSPSGLQYF. The CDR3 coding sequence is TGTGCCAGCTCTCCTAGCGGATTGCAGTACTTC.

The V gene is TRBV29-1, the J gene TRBJ1-2; the D gene is possibly TRBD1 (5 bases). Per germline, CDR1 SQVTM and CDR2 ANQGSEA. The V end lost 4 bases, the J end lost 7 bases, and 13 bases lay between the germline ends. There are 12 residues in the CDR3. The CDR3 loop reads CSVAPPQGGYTF. Here the CDR3 DNA reads TGCAGCGTTGCCCCCCCCCAGGGTGGCTACACCTTC. Variable domain in full (rest from reference TRBV29-1 and TRBJ1-2): SAVISQKPSRDICQRGTSLTIQCQVDSQVTMMFWYRQQPGQSLTLIATANQGSEATYESGFVIDKFPISRPNLTFSTLTVSNMSPEDSSIYLCSVAPPQGGYTFGSGTRLTVV.

The chain couples TRBV14 to TRBJ2-4; 12 bases line up with TRBD2. The CDR3 spans 13 residues. Germline trimming cut 5 bases from V and 15 bases from J; bases unmatched to any gene: 8. The germline V gene encodes CDR1 SGHDN and CDR2 FVKESK. The CDR3 sequence is CASSSRLAGERYF. The CDR3, as DNA: TGTGCCAGCAGCTCCCGACTAGCGGGGGAGCGGTACTTC.

V is TRBV7-2 and J is TRBJ1-6; D possibly corresponds to TRBD1 (6 bases). CDR3 length: 16 amino acids. Trimming pared 5 bases from V and 6 bases from J, leaving 17 bases between. Germline-derived CDR1 and CDR2 are SGHTA and FQGNSA. The CDR3: CASSLWTAAGNSPLHF. CDR3 sequence (DNA): TGTGCCAGCAGCCTCTGGACAGCTGCCGGTAATTCACCCCTCCACTTT.

The chain's CDR3 is CASSRTSGGANTQYF. DNA of the CDR3: TGTGCCAGCAGCCGTACTAGCGGGGGGGCGAATACGCAGTATTTT. J is TRBJ2-3 and V is TRBV7-2; 13 nucleotides agree with TRBD2. Germline CDR1 SGHTA, CDR2 FQGNSA. The CDR3 spans 15 residues. J was trimmed by 7 bases and V by 5 bases; bases with no gene match: 6.

This clonotype was seen more than once but under ten times. The V and J genes are TRBV29-1 and TRBJ2-5; 7 nucleotides line up with TRBD2. Germline trimming cut 1 base from V and 5 bases from J; bases unmatched to any gene: 7. The CDR3 has 14 amino acids. The V gene's germline CDR1 is SQVTM and CDR2 ANQGSEA. CDR3 region: CSVEGAQAGETQYF. CDR3 DNA: TGCAGCGTTGAAGGGGCGCAAGCGGGGGAGACCCAGTACTTC.

The J gene is TRBJ2-5, the V gene TRBV28; no clear D gene. Germline V CDR1 and CDR2: MDHEN, SYDVKM. There are 16 residues in the CDR3. The V and J ends lost 3 bases and 1 base respectively, with 15 bases between them. CDR3 bases: TGTGCCAGCAGTTTGGGTCTCGGAGACTTCCAAGAGACCCAGTACTTC. Its translation: CASSLGLGDFQETQYF.

The chain has TRBV7-2 and TRBJ1-1; D gene uncertain. The germline gives CDR1 SGHTA, CDR2 FQGNSA. With 1 base removed from V and 0 bases from J, the gap between germline ends came to 12 bases. The CDR3 sequence is 16 residues long. The CDR3 DNA is TGTGCCAGCAGCTTAGGTCCTTCCTTTTTGAACACTGAAGCTTTCTTT. Translating it yields CASSLGPSFLNTEAFF.

This sequence joins TRBV5-1 and TRBJ2-5, with TRBD1 as a possible D gene (5 bases). CDR1 and CDR2 from the germline V gene are SGHRS and YFSETQ. V lost 0 bases and J 1 base, leaving 10 bases between the germline ends. The CDR3 covers 15 residues. CDR3 amino acids: CASSLGWGSQETQYF. The CDR3 nucleotides are TGCGCCAGCAGCTTGGGGTGGGGCAGCCAAGAGACCCAGTACTTC.

This clonotype was observed a handful of times. The V call is TRBV27, the J call TRBJ1-6; 9 bases are a match to TRBD1. CDR1 and CDR2 (germline): MNHEY, SMNVEV (reference sequence). The V segment lost 3 bases and the J segment 9 bases; nucleotides outside the gene matches: 9. This CDR3 spans 16 amino acids. The CDR3 here is CASSFIYGTGFSPLHF. Written as DNA, the CDR3 is TGTGCCAGCAGTTTCATTTACGGGACAGGGTTTTCACCCCTCCACTTT.

The chain has TRBV5-6 and TRBJ2-5, with D perhaps matching TRBD1 (5 bases). Trimming left V 0 bases short and J 10 bases short, with 13 bases between. Germline V gene lookup returns CDR1 SGHDT and CDR2 YYEEEE. This CDR3 is 13 amino acids long. The chain's CDR3 is CASSLGPQGIQYF. In DNA form, the CDR3 reads TGTGCCAGCAGCTTGGGACCGCAGGGTATCCAGTACTTC.

The chain recombines TRBV5-1 with TRBJ2-2; 9 positions match TRBD1. V was pared by 1 base and J by 4 bases, with 2 bases of the junction left unmatched. Per germline, CDR1 SGHRS and CDR2 YFSETQ. The CDR3 length is 15 residues. This chain's CDR3 is CASSLLTGGTGELFF. CDR3 DNA: TGCGCCAGCAGCTTGTTGACAGGGGGCACCGGGGAGCTGTTTTTT.

The chain is built from TRBV2 and TRBJ1-2, with a possible D match to TRBD1 (6 bases). Germline assignment: CDR1 SNHLY and CDR2 FYNNEI. Deletions cut 6 bases from V and 6 bases from J, with 14 bases between. CDR3 length: 13 residues. CDR3 sequence: CASRAGAEDGYTF. In DNA form, the CDR3 reads TGTGCCAGCAGGGCGGGGGCGGAGGATGGCTACACCTTC.

The rearrangement joins TRBV2 to TRBJ2-1, with D possibly TRBD1 on 8 matching bases. Per the germline V gene, CDR1 is SNHLY and CDR2 is FYNNEI. The CDR3 consists of 16 residues. The V end lost 8 bases, the J end lost 6 bases, and 23 bases lay between the germline ends. The CDR3 here is CASGGGWTGIFNEQFF. The CDR3 DNA is TGTGCCAGCGGGGGGGGGTGGACAGGGATTTTCAATGAGCAGTTCTTC.